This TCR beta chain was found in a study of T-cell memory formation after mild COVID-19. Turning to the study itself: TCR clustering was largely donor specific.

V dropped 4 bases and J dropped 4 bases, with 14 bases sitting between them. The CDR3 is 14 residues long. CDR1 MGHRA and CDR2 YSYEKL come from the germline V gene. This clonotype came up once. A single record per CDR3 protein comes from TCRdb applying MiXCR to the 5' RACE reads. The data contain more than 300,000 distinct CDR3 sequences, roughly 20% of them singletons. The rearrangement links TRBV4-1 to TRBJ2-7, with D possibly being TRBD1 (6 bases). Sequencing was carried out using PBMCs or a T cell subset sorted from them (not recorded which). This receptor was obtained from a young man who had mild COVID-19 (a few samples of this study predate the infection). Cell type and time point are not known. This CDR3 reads CASSRRQEIYEQYF. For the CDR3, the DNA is TGCGCCAGCAGCCGCCGACAGGAGATATACGAGCAGTACTTC.